This entry lists 32 T cell receptor beta chains sequenced from one sample in a study of cytomegalovirus exposure and HLA in healthy donors. It was with 60 Vbeta and 13 Jbeta primers that the PCR ran. TCRdb keeps only in-frame clones here, not all; method: immunoSEQ multiplex PCR. The table has over 150,000 clones, 70% to 75% seen once. Sequenced material: PBMCs. All receptors derive from a woman younger than 45 in good health and CMV-seropositive.

V gene TRBV19 combines with J gene TRBJ2-3; no firm D call. This CDR3 spans 14 amino acids. V lost 7 bases and J 0 bases, leaving 11 bases between the germline ends. Germline CDR1 is LNHDA and CDR2 is SQIVND (reference sequence). In nucleotides, the CDR3 is TGTGCCAGTATGCGAGGAACTAGCACAGATACGCAGTATTTT. It encodes CASMRGTSTDTQYF.

The chain joins TRBV2 to TRBJ2-3; 11 nucleotides agree with TRBD2. Germline CDR1 is SNHLY and CDR2 is FYNNEI. Trimming took 1 base from V and 4 from J; bases not matched to a gene: 7. CDR3 size: 17 residues. The CDR3 is CASSEGGLAGGADTQYF. DNA for the CDR3: TGTGCCAGCAGTGAAGGAGGCCTAGCGGGAGGAGCAGATACGCAGTATTTT.

This clone has only a few counts. The chain couples TRBV6-5 to TRBJ1-1, with D possibly matching TRBD1 (5 bases). This CDR3 region has 15 residues. Looked up from germline, CDR1 is MNHEY and CDR2 is SVGAGI. V was trimmed by 7 bases and J by 0 bases, leaving 15 bases between them. This CDR3 is CASNPIGGMNTEAFF. CDR3 bases: TGTGCCAGCAACCCCATCGGGGGTATGAACACTGAAGCTTTCTTT.

There are a few counts of this clone. The chain employs TRBV10-3 and TRBJ2-7; D is perhaps TRBD1 (6 bases). The CDR3 extends over 15 amino acids. V was clipped by 7 bases and J by 2 bases, with 18 bases between them. The germline V gene encodes CDR1 ENHRY and CDR2 SYGVKD. This CDR3 reads CAIKTTGTFPYEQYF. CDR3 DNA: TGTGCCATCAAGACTACAGGGACCTTCCCCTACGAGCAGTACTTC.

The chain has TRBV6-5 and TRBJ1-4; 11 bases fit TRBD1. J lost 6 bases, V lost 6 bases, and 3 bases had no gene match. The CDR3 extends over 14 amino acids. Germline CDR1 and CDR2: MNHEY and SVGAGI. CDR3 coding DNA: TGTGCCAGCAGAAGGACAGGGGGCGATGAAAAACTGTTTTTT. Amino acids: CASRRTGGDEKLFF.

This clone was observed a handful of times. This rearrangement joins TRBV27 to TRBJ1-2, with 10 bases aligning to TRBD1. Germline CDR1 reads MNHEY; CDR2 reads SMNVEV (reference sequence). The CDR3 runs to 14 residues. After removal of 7 bases from V and 3 bases from J, the junction contained 5 bases not matched to a gene. CDR3 sequence: CASKPGQGYYGYTF. The DNA for the CDR3 is TGTGCCAGCAAACCGGGACAGGGGTACTATGGCTACACCTTC.

The chain uses TRBV7-2 and TRBJ1-1; 8 bases line up with TRBD1. Losses at the gene ends were 5 bases for V and 5 bases for J; bases not matched to a gene: 13. Germline CDR1 reads SGHTA; CDR2 reads FQGNSA. The CDR3 spans 16 residues. The CDR3 loop is CASSARIGRGRTEAFF. In DNA, the CDR3 is TGTGCCAGCAGCGCCAGGATAGGCAGGGGGCGTACTGAAGCTTTCTTT.

In this sample, this clone turned up once. The V gene is TRBV5-1, the J gene TRBJ2-7; 9 bases map to TRBD2. Germline trimming cut 4 bases from V and 6 bases from J; bases unmatched to any gene: 11. Germline V gene data show CDR1 as SGHRS and CDR2 as YFSETQ. The CDR3 consists of 15 residues. This CDR3 is CASSPHSGSSREQYF. CDR3 DNA sequence: TGCGCCAGCAGCCCTCATAGCGGGAGCTCTCGCGAGCAGTACTTC.

V and J are TRBV5-1 and TRBJ2-1, with 7 bases lining up with TRBD2. Germline CDR1 is SGHRS and CDR2 is YFSETQ. With 2 bases clipped from V and 7 bases from J, the junction kept 6 bases outside the gene matches. This CDR3 is built from 14 residues. Here the CDR3 DNA reads TGCGCCAGCAGCTTCGGACTAGAGGCGAATGAGCAGTTCTTC. It specifies CASSFGLEANEQFF. Using reference TRBV5-1 and TRBJ2-1 for the parts outside the CDR3, the full variable domain is KAGVTQTPRYLIKTRGQQVTLSCSPISGHRSVSWYQQTPGQGLQFLFEYFSETQRNKGNFPGRFSGRQFSNSRSEMNVSTLELGDSALYLCASSFGLEANEQFFGPGTRLTVL.

The rearrangement uses TRBV5-1 and TRBJ1-4, with 9 bases matching TRBD1. Trimming removed 4 bases from V and 5 bases from J; junction bases left unmatched: 6. This CDR3 has 15 amino acids. CDR1 is SGHRS, CDR2 YFSETQ, per germline. CDR3 sequence reads: CASSVQGAQNEKLFF. The CDR3 DNA reads TGCGCCAGCAGCGTACAGGGGGCGCAAAATGAAAAACTGTTTTTT.

The V and J genes are TRBV7-9 and TRBJ2-1; 10 bases are shared with TRBD2. Unmatched junction bases numbered 6, after V lost 4 bases and J lost 0 bases. The CDR3 spans 17 residues. Germline CDR1 SEHNR, CDR2 FQNEAQ (reference sequence). CDR3 protein: CASSSRTSGPSYNEQFF. The CDR3 DNA is TGTGCCAGCAGCTCTCGGACTAGCGGACCCTCCTACAATGAGCAGTTCTTC.

This clone was counted only a few times. The chain links TRBV5-1 to TRBJ2-1, with 8 bases lining up with TRBD2. Unmatched junction bases numbered 2, after V lost 2 bases and J lost 10 bases. Germline CDR1 is SGHRS and CDR2 is YFSETQ. The CDR3 has 12 amino acids. This CDR3 reads CASSLLAGEQFF. Here the CDR3 DNA reads TGCGCCAGCAGCTTATTAGCGGGGGAGCAGTTCTTC.

This chain links TRBV5-1 with TRBJ1-2, with TRBD1 identical over 7 bases. V lost 4 bases, J lost 5 bases, and 5 bases stayed unmatched. Per germline, CDR1 SGHRS and CDR2 YFSETQ. The CDR3 extends over 13 amino acids. The CDR3 spells CASSRDSEYGYTF. The CDR3 DNA follows: TGCGCCAGCAGCAGGGACAGCGAGTATGGCTACACCTTC.

The chain couples TRBV13 to TRBJ1-2; D is uncertain. From germline, CDR1 is PRHDT and CDR2 FYEKMQ (reference sequence). The V end was cut by 2 bases, the J end by 4 bases, with 8 bases between. The CDR3 length is 13 residues. In DNA, the CDR3 is TGTGCCAGCAGCTTACAGTCAAGCTATGGCTACACCTTC. The encoded protein is CASSLQSSYGYTF.

The chain couples TRBV6-5 to TRBJ1-2, with TRBD1 identical over 7 bases. V was clipped by 6 bases and J by 8 bases; unmatched bases: 15. Looked up from germline, CDR1 is MNHEY and CDR2 is SVGAGI. This CDR3 has 15 amino acids. Here the CDR3 DNA reads TGTGCCAGCAGCCCGAAGCGGCAGGGGGTTGACGGCTACACCTTC. Translation gives CASSPKRQGVDGYTF.

The chain has TRBV19 and TRBJ2-3, with 7 bases fitting TRBD2. CDR3 size: 16 residues. V was clipped by 7 bases and J by 5 bases; unmatched bases: 15. Germline CDR1 and CDR2: LNHDA and SQIVND (reference sequence). The CDR3 region is CASKGWASGGVDTQYF. DNA of the CDR3: TGTGCCAGTAAGGGTTGGGCTAGCGGAGGGGTAGATACGCAGTATTTT.

V gene TRBV5-1 combines with J gene TRBJ2-1; D remains unclear. Germline V CDR1 and CDR2: SGHRS, YFSETQ. V shed 1 base and J shed 0 bases, with 20 bases lying between them. The CDR3 length is 19 residues. CDR3 sequence reads: CASSLSNSQLISSYNEQFF. CDR3 DNA: TGCGCCAGCAGCTTGTCCAACAGTCAATTGATTAGCTCCTACAATGAGCAGTTCTTC.

This chain connects TRBV6-1 to TRBJ2-1, with TRBD2 matching 11 bases. Germline trimming cut 6 bases from V and 5 bases from J; bases unmatched to any gene: 3. Germline V gives CDR1 MNHNS, CDR2 SASEGT. The CDR3 length is 14 residues. Here the CDR3 DNA reads TGTGCCAGCAGGGGACTAGCGGAGAACAATGAGCAGTTCTTC. The encoded protein is CASRGLAENNEQFF.

The chain recombines TRBV28 with TRBJ2-7, with 10 bases lining up with TRBD2. The germline gives CDR1 MDHEN, CDR2 SYDVKM. The ends lost 5 bases at V and 2 bases at J; junction bases unmatched: 6. The CDR3 totals 15 residues. CDR3 region: CASSDPLAGAYEQYF. The CDR3 DNA reads as TGTGCCAGCAGTGACCCCCTAGCGGGGGCCTACGAGCAGTACTTC.

This clone came up a few times. This sequence joins TRBV5-1 and TRBJ2-7, with a weak D call TRBD2 (7 bases). Germline V gives CDR1 SGHRS, CDR2 YFSETQ. The CDR3 covers 15 residues. Trimming cost V 6 bases and J 5 bases, with 21 bases left between them. CDR3 coding DNA: TGCGCCAGCAAAGGGGGAGGGGTTGGACTCCACGAGCAGTACTTC. It specifies CASKGGGVGLHEQYF.

The chain uses TRBV5-1 and TRBJ2-7; 9 bases line up with TRBD2. This CDR3 contains 14 residues. The junction had 7 bases not matched to a gene; V was cut back by 5 bases and J by 4 bases. CDR1 is SGHRS and CDR2 is YFSETQ in the germline V gene. CDR3 residues: CASRSNSGSYEQYF. The DNA of the CDR3 is TGCGCCAGCAGAAGTAATAGCGGGAGTTACGAGCAGTACTTC.

This clone was counted once. The gene calls are TRBV25-1 and TRBJ2-1; 12 bases are a match to TRBD2. The V gene's germline CDR1 is MGHDK and CDR2 SYGVNS. There are 14 residues in the CDR3. V dropped 3 bases and J dropped 7; count of bases not matched to a gene: 1. For the CDR3, the DNA is TGTGCCAGCAGTGAGACTAGCGGGAGAAATGAGCAGTTCTTC. Its protein is CASSETSGRNEQFF.

The gene calls are TRBV14 and TRBJ2-7, with TRBD1 identical over 10 bases. The CDR3 consists of 16 residues. The V segment lost 3 bases and the J segment 2 bases; nucleotides outside the gene matches: 7. Germline loops: CDR1 SGHDN, CDR2 FVKESK. The CDR3 DNA reads TGTGCCAGCAGCCAGGACTCCGGGACAGGGGCCTACGAGCAGTACTTC. It is translated as CASSQDSGTGAYEQYF.

V and J are TRBV27 and TRBJ2-7; possibly TRBD1 for D (5 bases). V lost 10 bases and J 3 bases, leaving 13 bases between the germline ends. CDR1 and CDR2 from the germline V gene are MNHEY and SMNVEV (reference sequence). The CDR3 extends over 12 amino acids. CDR3 protein: CATGQLNYEQYF. In DNA, the CDR3 is TGTGCCACAGGACAACTAAACTACGAGCAGTACTTC.

V is TRBV28 and J is TRBJ1-1; the D is unclear. CDR1 and CDR2 (germline): MDHEN, SYDVKM. The germline V and J ends were trimmed by 3 bases and 1 base, with 9 bases remaining between them. The CDR3 loop spans 14 amino acids. The CDR3 reads CASSFPVGNTEAFF. Here the CDR3 DNA reads TGTGCCAGCAGTTTTCCCGTCGGGAACACTGAAGCTTTCTTT.

The rearrangement uses TRBV28 and TRBJ2-3; 16 positions match TRBD2. Unmatched junction bases numbered 4, after V lost 4 bases and J lost 6 bases. The CDR3 has 16 residues. Germline V CDR1 and CDR2: MDHEN, SYDVKM. CDR3 loop: CASSSGLAGGWDTQYF. The CDR3 DNA is TGTGCCAGCAGTTCGGGACTAGCGGGAGGGTGGGATACGCAGTATTTT. The whole variable domain, filled in from reference TRBV28 and TRBJ2-3, reads DVKVTQSSRYLVKRTGEKVFLECVQDMDHENMFWYRQDPGLGLRLIYFSYDVKMKEKGDIPEGYSVSREKKERFSLILESASTNQTSMYLCASSSGLAGGWDTQYFGPGTRLTVL.

The chain combines TRBV19 with TRBJ2-7; 9 bases align to TRBD2. The J segment lost 7 bases and the V segment lost 1 base, leaving 8 bases of the junction unmatched. The CDR3 is made up of 15 amino acids. The germline CDR1 and CDR2 sequences are LNHDA and SQIVND (reference sequence). The CDR3: CASSIGGGRAREQYF. The DNA of the CDR3 is TGTGCCAGTAGTATAGGCGGCGGGAGGGCCAGGGAGCAGTACTTC.

This chain uses TRBV10-3 with TRBJ2-2; perhaps TRBD2 as D (6 bases). CDR1 ENHRY and CDR2 SYGVKD come from the germline V gene. CDR3 size: 14 residues. V lost 5 bases and J 5 bases, leaving 12 bases between the germline ends. This CDR3 reads CAISPKAGTGELFF. The CDR3 coding sequence is TGTGCCATCAGTCCCAAGGCGGGGACCGGGGAGCTGTTTTTT.

CDR3 in amino acids: CSVGGGTSGRAVVNNEQFF. The CDR3 nucleotides read TGCAGCGTTGGGGGGGGGACTAGCGGGAGGGCCGTCGTAAACAATGAGCAGTTCTTC. The chain joins TRBV29-1 to TRBJ2-1; TRBD2 matches 16 bases. Germline V gene sequence: CDR1 SQVTM, CDR2 ANQGSEA. The junction had 14 bases not matched to a gene; V was cut back by 4 bases and J by 5 bases. This CDR3 comprises 19 residues.

The CDR3 bases are TGTGCCAGCAGCGGCCCCGGGACTAGCGTTACCTACGAGCAGTACTTC. Translation: CASSGPGTSVTYEQYF. This chain joins TRBV7-6 and TRBJ2-7; 10 bases match TRBD2. CDR1 and CDR2 (germline): SGHVS, FNYEAQ. This CDR3 is built from 16 residues. V dropped 5 bases and J dropped 2; count of bases not matched to a gene: 9.

This clone came up once. This chain links TRBV6-1 with TRBJ2-5; the D gene is possibly TRBD2 (5 bases). Germline values: CDR1 MNHNS, CDR2 SASEGT. The V end was cut by 5 bases, the J end by 2 bases, with 12 bases between. The length of the CDR3 is 14 residues. The CDR3 sequence: CASSLGLGQETQYF. The CDR3 coding sequence is TGTGCCAGCAGTTTAGGACTGGGACAAGAGACCCAGTACTTC.

This chain uses TRBV7-9 with TRBJ1-4; no clear D. The CDR3 spans 13 residues. Germline V lookup: CDR1 SEHNR, CDR2 FQNEAQ (reference sequence). The V and J ends lost 5 bases and 5 bases respectively, with 9 bases between them. Here the CDR3 reads CASSPPSNEKLFF. The CDR3 nucleotides read TGTGCCAGCAGCCCCCCTTCCAATGAAAAACTGTTTTTT.